This T cell receptor (beta chain) originates from a study of T-cell reconstitution after alpha-beta-depleted transplantation in children. The study's findings and limits: T cells produced anew were the main source of T-cell counts and diversity one year after transplant. Recipient T cells and thymic progenitors that survived were the source of the high TCRbeta diversity seen at day 60 in some patients.

Using unique molecular identifiers, the investigators prepared the TCRbeta library. Each CDR3 protein is one row after TCRdb ran MiXCR on the PCR reads. The repertoire holds around 300,000 distinct CDR3 sequences, with over 9% as singletons. This CDR3 has 14 residues. Germline V gene lookup returns CDR1 MDHEN and CDR2 SYDVKM. Trimming took 3 bases from V and 6 from J; bases not matched to a gene: 8. Of note for this clonotype: Antigen specificity is unknown.

This clonotype was sampled from a boy younger than two with acute myeloid leukemia, due to receive a stem cell transplant. The sample was PBMCs, taken before TCRalphabeta/CD19-depleted stem cell transplant. V usage is TRBV28 and J usage is TRBJ2-7, with 7 bases that match TRBD2. CDR3 coding DNA: TGTGCCAGCAGTTTCAGCGGGGTGTATCTCGAGCAGTACTTC. Encoded protein: CASSFSGVYLEQYF.